A selection of T cell receptor beta chains follows, all from one sample in a study of T cell repertoires in cytomegalovirus infection. TCRdb re-called the reads through MiXCR, storing one row per CDR3 protein. The table has about 450,000 distinct CDR3 sequences, 31% seen once. Specimen: PBMCs. Receptors were obtained from a human donor in good health (CMV status not recorded). Some clones in this sample may be carry-over from other donors' samples. CDR3s include the opening cysteine and the closing phenylalanine or tryptophan. D genes are given only for firm matches. A row's size may be missing; if present it is once, few, many or a size class.

>-|-|TRBJ2-5|TRBV7-6
CASSLDSSGSETQYF
TGTGCCAGCAGCTTAGACTCCAGCGGATCAGAGACCCAGTACTTC
>many|-|TRBJ1-1|TRBV7-9
CASSPRGSEAFF
TGTGCCAGCAGCCCTCGGGGGTCTGAAGCTTTCTTT
>many|-|TRBJ2-7|TRBV20-1
CSAGTSGTYEQYF
TGCAGTGCCGGGACTTCAGGAACCTACGAGCAGTACTTC
>-|TRBD1|TRBJ2-7|TRBV7-2
CASSRQGQGAHEQYF
TGTGCCAGCAGCCGCCAGGGACAGGGGGCCCACGAGCAGTACTTC
>few|-|TRBJ1-4|TRBV15
CATSRDRGEKLFF
TGTGCCACCAGCAGAGATCGGGGTGAAAAACTGTTTTTT
>-|-|TRBJ1-2|TRBV5-6
CASSLLQHRTSYGYTF
TGTGCCAGCAGCTTGCTCCAGCACCGGACCTCCTATGGCTACACCTTC
>-|TRBD1|TRBJ2-7|TRBV12-3/TRBV12-4
CASAVGDRGYEQYF
TGTGCCAGCGCCGTTGGGGACAGGGGCTACGAGCAGTACTTC
>few|-|TRBJ2-1|TRBV25-1
CASSERAQRDNEQFF
TGTGCCAGCAGTGAACGAGCACAACGGGACAATGAGCAGTTCTTC
>once|-|TRBJ1-2|TRBV27
CASSLSPYDGYTF
TGTGCCAGCAGTTTATCCCCCTATGATGGCTACACCTTC
>-|-|TRBJ2-5|TRBV7-4
CASRLKGSQETQYF
TGTGCCAGCCGCTTAAAGGGGTCGCAAGAGACCCAGTACTTC
>-|TRBD1|TRBJ1-1|TRBV29-1
CSVLRDSKEAFF
TGCAGCGTTCTCAGGGACAGCAAAGAAGCTTTCTTT
>-|-|TRBJ1-6|TRBV5-6
CASSLLGEGGSPLQF
TGTGCCAGCAGCCTTCTAGGGGAAGGAGGTTCACCCCTCCAATTT
>-|TRBD2|TRBJ2-7|TRBV27
CASSSWGVEAGGPEQYF
TGTGCCAGCAGTTCATGGGGCGTTGAGGCGGGGGGGCCTGAGCAGTACTTC
>few|TRBD2|TRBJ2-7|TRBV4-2
CASSQAGTNSYEQYF
TGTGCCAGCAGCCAGGCCGGGACTAACTCCTACGAGCAGTACTTC
>-|-|TRBJ1-3|TRBV27
CASSWDRSGNTIYF
TGTGCCAGCAGTTGGGACCGCTCTGGAAACACCATATATTTT
>few|-|TRBJ1-4|TRBV28
CASSLGRGLEKLFF
TGTGCCAGCAGTTTAGGCAGGGGACTTGAAAAACTGTTTTTT
>-|-|TRBJ1-1|TRBV19
CASNGAGSSAEAFF
TGTGCCAGTAATGGGGCAGGGTCGTCGGCTGAAGCTTTCTTT
>-|TRBD1|TRBJ2-7|TRBV5-6
CASSLGSGQGAYEQYF
TGTGCCAGCAGCTTGGGATCGGGACAGGGCGCCTACGAGCAGTACTTC
>-|-|TRBJ1-1|TRBV19
CATLGGPEAFF
TGTGCCACCCTGGGCGGGCCTGAAGCTTTCTTT
>-|TRBD1|TRBJ2-1|TRBV20-1
CSAEDRVFHEQFF
TGCAGTGCTGAGGACAGGGTTTTCCATGAGCAGTTCTTC
>few|-|TRBJ2-6|TRBV6-2/TRBV6-3
CASRETGLSSGANVLTF
TGTGCCAGCAGAGAGACAGGACTCAGCTCTGGGGCCAACGTCCTGACTTTC
>-|TRBD2|TRBJ2-5|TRBV20-1
CSAQTGGRETQYF
TGCAGTGCACAAACGGGGGGGCGAGAGACCCAGTACTTC
>-|TRBD2|TRBJ2-1|TRBV29-1
CSARRPSGGYNEQFF
TGCAGCGCTCGAAGGCCTAGCGGGGGTTACAATGAGCAGTTCTTC
>many|TRBD1|TRBJ1-1|TRBV12-3/TRBV12-4
CASGQGAANTEAFF
TGTGCCAGCGGACAGGGGGCGGCGAACACTGAAGCTTTCTTT
>few|-|TRBJ1-3|TRBV15
CATSRDRGNTIYF
TGTGCCACCAGCAGAGACAGAGGAAACACCATATATTTT
>-|-|TRBJ1-2|TRBV27
CASSLSGGARGYTF
TGTGCCAGCAGTTTATCCGGAGGGGCGAGAGGCTACACCTTC
>-|TRBD2|TRBJ2-2|TRBV7-2
CASSLGRGAGELFF
TGTGCCAGCAGCTTGGGGAGGGGCGCCGGGGAGCTGTTTTTT
>-|-|TRBJ2-7|TRBV4-1
CASSASMGSSYEQYF
TGCGCCAGCAGCGCTTCGATGGGGAGCTCCTACGAGCAGTACTTC
>-|TRBD2|TRBJ2-3|TRBV7-8
CASTTGLAGGLGTATQYF
TGTGCCAGCACCACCGGACTCGCGGGGGGGCTGGGAACAGCTACGCAGTATTTT
>-|-|TRBJ1-5|TRBV27
CASRGDFAGQPQHF
TGTGCCAGCAGGGGGGACTTTGCTGGGCAGCCCCAGCATTTT
>many|-|TRBJ1-1|TRBV7-9
CASSLTGQEAFF
TGTGCCAGCAGCTTAACGGGACAAGAAGCTTTCTTT
>-|TRBD1|TRBJ2-7|TRBV3-1
CASSRWGQNEQYF
TGTGCCAGCAGCCGGTGGGGACAGAACGAGCAGTACTTC
>many|-|TRBJ1-3|TRBV12-3/TRBV12-4
CASSLRGTNSGNTIYF
TGTGCCAGCAGTTTACGAGGTACCAACTCTGGAAACACCATATATTTT
>-|-|TRBJ2-2|TRBV19
CASSIGATGELFF
TGTGCCAGTAGTATAGGGGCGACCGGGGAGCTGTTTTTT
>many|TRBD1|TRBJ2-7|TRBV6-5
CASSTGQGHEQYF
TGTGCCAGCAGTACGGGACAGGGCCACGAGCAGTACTTC
>-|-|TRBJ2-3|TRBV10-3
CAISERGLTDTQYF
TGTGCCATCAGTGAACGGGGCCTCACAGATACGCAGTATTTT
>-|-|TRBJ1-2|TRBV6-2/TRBV6-3
CASSLGTHYGYTF
TGTGCCAGCAGTTTGGGGACCCACTATGGCTACACCTTC
>many|-|TRBJ1-1|TRBV7-6
CASSSNRWDTEAFF
TGTGCCAGCAGCTCGAATAGGTGGGACACTGAAGCTTTCTTT
>-|-|TRBJ1-1|TRBV5-4
CASSLEWASREAFF
TGTGCCAGCAGCTTGGAATGGGCCTCCCGGGAAGCTTTCTTT